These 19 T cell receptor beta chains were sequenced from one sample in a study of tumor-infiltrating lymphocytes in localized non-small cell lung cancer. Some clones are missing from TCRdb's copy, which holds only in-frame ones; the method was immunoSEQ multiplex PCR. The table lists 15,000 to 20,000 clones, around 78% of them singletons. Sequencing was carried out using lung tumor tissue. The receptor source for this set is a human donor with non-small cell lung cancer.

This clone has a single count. CDR3 nucleotides: TGTGCCAGCGGTGACTACGAGCAGTACTTC. Encoded protein: CASGDYEQYF. The V call is TRBV6-6, the J call TRBJ2-7; D ambiguous. CDR3 length: 10 amino acids. In germline, CDR1 is MNHNY, CDR2 SVGAGI (reference sequence). The V end lost 8 bases, the J end lost 3 bases, and 5 bases lay between the germline ends.

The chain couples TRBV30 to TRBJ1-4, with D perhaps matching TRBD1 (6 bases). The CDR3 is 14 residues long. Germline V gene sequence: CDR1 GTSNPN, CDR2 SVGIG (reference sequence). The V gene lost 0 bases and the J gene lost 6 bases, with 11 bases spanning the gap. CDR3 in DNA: TGTGCCTGGAGTGTAGGGACACAAGATGAAAAACTGTTTTTT. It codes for CAWSVGTQDEKLFF.

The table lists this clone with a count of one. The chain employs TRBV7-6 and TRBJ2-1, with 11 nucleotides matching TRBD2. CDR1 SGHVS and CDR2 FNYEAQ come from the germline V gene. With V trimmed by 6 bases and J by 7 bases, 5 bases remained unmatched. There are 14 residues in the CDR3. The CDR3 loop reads CASSASGRYNEQFF. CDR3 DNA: TGTGCCAGCAGTGCTAGCGGGAGGTATAATGAGCAGTTCTTC. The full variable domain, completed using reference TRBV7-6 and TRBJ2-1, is GAGVSQSPRYKVTKRGQDVALRCDPISGHVSLYWYRQALGQGPEFLTYFNYEAQQDKSGLPNDRFSAERPEGSISTLTIQRTEQRDSAMYRCASSASGRYNEQFFGPGTRLTVL.

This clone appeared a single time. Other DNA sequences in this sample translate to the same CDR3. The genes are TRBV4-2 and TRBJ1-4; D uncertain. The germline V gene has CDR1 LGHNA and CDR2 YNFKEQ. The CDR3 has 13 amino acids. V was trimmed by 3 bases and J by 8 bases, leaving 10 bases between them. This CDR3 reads CASSQALGEKLFF. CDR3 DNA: TGTGCCAGCAGCCAGGCCCTGGGGGAAAAACTGTTTTTT.

The DNA of the CDR3 is TGTGCCAGCAGCTTAGGGTATCCCGGACAGGGGTACGAGCAGTACTTC. As protein: CASSLGYPGQGYEQYF. The chain has TRBV7-8 and TRBJ2-7, with 9 bases that match TRBD1. The CDR3 consists of 16 residues. The junction had 8 bases not matched to a gene; V was cut back by 1 base and J by 4 bases. Germline V gives CDR1 SGHVS, CDR2 FQNEAQ.

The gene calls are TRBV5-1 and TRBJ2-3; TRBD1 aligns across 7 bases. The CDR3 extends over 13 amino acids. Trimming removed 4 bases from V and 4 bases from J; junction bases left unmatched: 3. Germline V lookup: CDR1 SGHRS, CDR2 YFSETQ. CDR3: CASSVQGADTQYF. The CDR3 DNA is TGCGCCAGCAGCGTTCAGGGGGCAGATACGCAGTATTTT.

The CDR3 protein is CASSPGTSGAYEQYF. CDR3 bases: TGTGCCAGCAGCCCCGGGACTAGCGGAGCCTACGAGCAGTACTTC. This rearrangement joins TRBV4-2 to TRBJ2-7; 11 bases agree with TRBD2. The germline CDR1 and CDR2 sequences are LGHNA and YNFKEQ. V shed 4 bases and J 2 bases; nucleotides not matched to a gene: 4. The CDR3 contains 15 residues.

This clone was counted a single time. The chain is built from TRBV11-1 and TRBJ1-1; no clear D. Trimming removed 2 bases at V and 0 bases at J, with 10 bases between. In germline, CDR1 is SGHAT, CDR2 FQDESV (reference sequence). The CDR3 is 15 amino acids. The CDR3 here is CASSLYVQVNTEAFF. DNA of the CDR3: TGTGCCAGCAGCTTATACGTCCAGGTGAACACTGAAGCTTTCTTT.

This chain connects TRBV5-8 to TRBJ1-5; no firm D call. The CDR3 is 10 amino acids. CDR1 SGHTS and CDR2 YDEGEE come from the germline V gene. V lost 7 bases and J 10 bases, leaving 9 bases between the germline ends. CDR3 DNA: TGTGCCAGCCTCACAAATCCCCAGCATTTT. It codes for CASLTNPQHF.

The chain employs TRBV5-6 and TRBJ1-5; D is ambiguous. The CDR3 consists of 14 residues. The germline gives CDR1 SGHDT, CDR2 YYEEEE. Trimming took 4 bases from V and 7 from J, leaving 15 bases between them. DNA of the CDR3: TGTGCCAGCAGCGCGTGGACGGGTGGGCAGCCCCAGCATTTT. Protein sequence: CASSAWTGGQPQHF.

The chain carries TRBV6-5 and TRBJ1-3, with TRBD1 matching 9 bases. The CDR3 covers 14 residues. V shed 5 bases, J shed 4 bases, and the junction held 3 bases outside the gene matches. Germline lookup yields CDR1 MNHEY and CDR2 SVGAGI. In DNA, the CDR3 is TGTGCCAGCAGTACGACAGGGGGGGGAAACACCATATATTTT. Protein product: CASSTTGGGNTIYF.

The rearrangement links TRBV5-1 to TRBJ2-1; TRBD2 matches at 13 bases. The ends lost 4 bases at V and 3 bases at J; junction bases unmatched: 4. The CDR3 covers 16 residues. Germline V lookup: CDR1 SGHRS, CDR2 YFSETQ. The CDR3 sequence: CASSGGTSGIYNEQFF. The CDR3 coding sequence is TGCGCCAGCAGCGGGGGGACTAGCGGGATCTACAATGAGCAGTTCTTC.

In nucleotides, the CDR3 is TGTGCCAGCAGCTTATCGGCGCAGCGGTCCTACGAGCAGTACTTC. Its protein is CASSLSAQRSYEQYF. The V and J genes are TRBV5-6 and TRBJ2-7; a weak D match, TRBD2 (5 bases). Germline V gives CDR1 SGHDT, CDR2 YYEEEE. This CDR3 comprises 15 residues. Trimming removed 2 bases at V and 1 base at J, with 13 bases between.

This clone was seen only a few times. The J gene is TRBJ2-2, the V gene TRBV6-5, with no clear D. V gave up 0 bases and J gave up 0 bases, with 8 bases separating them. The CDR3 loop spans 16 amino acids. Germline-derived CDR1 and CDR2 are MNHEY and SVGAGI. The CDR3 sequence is CASSYSNPANTGELFF. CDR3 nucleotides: TGTGCCAGCAGTTACTCGAACCCCGCGAACACCGGGGAGCTGTTTTTT.

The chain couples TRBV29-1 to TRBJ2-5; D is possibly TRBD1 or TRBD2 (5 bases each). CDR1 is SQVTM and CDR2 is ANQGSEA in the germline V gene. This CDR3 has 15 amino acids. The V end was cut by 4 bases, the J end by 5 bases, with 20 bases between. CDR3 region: CSVGGPGGGGETQYF. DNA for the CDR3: TGCAGCGTTGGAGGCCCTGGGGGTGGTGGGGAGACCCAGTACTTC.

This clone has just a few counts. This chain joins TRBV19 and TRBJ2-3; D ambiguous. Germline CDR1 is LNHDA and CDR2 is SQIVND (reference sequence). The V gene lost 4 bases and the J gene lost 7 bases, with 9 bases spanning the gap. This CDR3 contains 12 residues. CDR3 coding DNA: TGTGCCAGTAGTAGCCCCCCGAATACGCAGTATTTT. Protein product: CASSSPPNTQYF.

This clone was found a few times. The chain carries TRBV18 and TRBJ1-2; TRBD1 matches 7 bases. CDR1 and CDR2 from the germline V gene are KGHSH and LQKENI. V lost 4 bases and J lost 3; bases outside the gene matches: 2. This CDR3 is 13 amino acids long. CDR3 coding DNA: TGTGCCAGCTCACAAGACAGGGACTATGGCTACACCTTC. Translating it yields CASSQDRDYGYTF.

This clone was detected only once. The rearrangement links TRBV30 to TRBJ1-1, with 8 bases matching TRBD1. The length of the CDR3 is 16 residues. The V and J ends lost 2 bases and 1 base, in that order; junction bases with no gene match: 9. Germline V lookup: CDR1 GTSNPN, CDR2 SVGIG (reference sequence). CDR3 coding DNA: TGTGCCTGGAGTCCTCAGGGGGCAGGTGGGAACACTGAAGCTTTCTTT. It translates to CAWSPQGAGGNTEAFF.

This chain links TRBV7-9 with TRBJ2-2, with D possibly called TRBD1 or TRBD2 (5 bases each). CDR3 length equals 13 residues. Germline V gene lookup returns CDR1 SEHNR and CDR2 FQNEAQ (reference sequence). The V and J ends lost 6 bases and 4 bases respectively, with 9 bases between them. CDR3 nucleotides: TGTGCCAGCAGTGGGACCACCACCGGGGAGCTGTTTTTT. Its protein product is CASSGTTTGELFF.